This TCR beta chain was identified in a study of spatial heterogeneity in lung cancer (dated by TCRdb to between 2018 and 2020). General notes on the study: Beta-chain transcripts were consistently detected in greater numbers than alpha-chain transcripts, which likely reflected higher beta-chain transcript abundance. In the raw uncorrected reads, each unique combination of TCR and UMI appeared more than ten times on average. The study quantitatively compared TCR alpha and beta repertoires across multiple tumor regions, matched nontumor lung and blood in non-small cell lung cancer. TCR repertoire features were related to nonsynonymous mutation counts determined by whole-exome sequencing of tumor tissue. At surgery, both alpha and beta chains were TCR-sequenced in 200 to 250 tumor regions, approximately 64 matched nontumor lung samples and some 60 PBMC samples. What the study reported, not specific to this receptor: Additional single-cell paired TCR alpha and beta sequencing was considered necessary to confirm, at a functional level, the hypothesis that regional TCRs recognize regional mutations. Ubiquitous expanded tumor TCRs were detected in blood more often at tumor resection than at routine follow-up.

The library came from 5' RACE. Sequencing was performed on a NextSeq 500. To allow correction of PCR and sequencing errors, the TCR library protocol tagged every TCR cDNA molecule with a unique molecular identifier. In the authors' own workflow: TCR identification, UMI-based error correction and CDR3 extraction were performed with Decombinator tools. Expanded TCRs were defined as those above a frequency of 2 per 1,000, corresponding to the top 1% of the tumor frequency distribution. Rényi diversity was computed with the R vegan package after subsampling each repertoire 100 times to 5,000 TCRs. CDR3 similarity networks were built from amino acid triplet string-kernel similarity, connecting CDR3s with pairwise similarity above 0.82. TCRdb took the public reads, trimmed them with fastp at Q25, ran MiXCR for clone calling and kept in-frame beta chains. All rows with the same CDR3 protein become a single entry with the most common DNA and genes. These V and J calls rely on TCRdb rather than the paper's analysis. The sample records tens of thousands of distinct CDR3 sequences, around 12% of which are singletons. The top ten hold about two fifths of the sample.

Note on this clonotype: This receptor's antigen is unknown. Possible read error: a much larger clone is one base away.

The germline V gene gives CDR1 as SGHTA and CDR2 as FQGNSA. Inclusive of the bounding cysteine and phenylalanine, the CDR3 is 14 residues long. Only CDR3 DNA is held: 42 bases, read in frame from base 1. V ends up 6 bases short and J 6 bases short, with an unmatched junction base count of 9. The sample's time point label, in plain terms: sample taken at primary tumor resection. Donors were 72 patients with early-stage, untreated non-small cell lung cancer from the lung TRACERx cohort. Whole RNA extracted from tumor and nontumor lung tissue, or from cryopreserved PBMC samples, was used for TCR sequencing without cell sorting. Only patients for whom sufficient RNA was available from at least two tumor regions were selected for TCR sequencing.

This clonotype was obtained from a male donor with early-stage non-small cell lung cancer. The V and J genes are TRBV7-2 and TRBJ2-7, with 9 junctional bases fitting TRBD1. The sample consisted of PBMCs, taken at surgery. The bases are TGTGCCAGCAGATCCGGGACAGGGCCCTGCGAGCAGTACTTC. It codes for CASRSGTGPCEQYF. Where the CDR3 stops, the reference TRBV7-2 and TRBJ2-7 genes take over; the full variable domain is GAGVSQSPSNKVTEKGKDVELRCDPISGHTALYWYRQSLGQGLEFLIYFQGNSAPDKSGLPSDRFSAERTGGSVSTLTIQRTQQEDSAVYLCASRSGTGPCEQYFGPGTRLTVT.